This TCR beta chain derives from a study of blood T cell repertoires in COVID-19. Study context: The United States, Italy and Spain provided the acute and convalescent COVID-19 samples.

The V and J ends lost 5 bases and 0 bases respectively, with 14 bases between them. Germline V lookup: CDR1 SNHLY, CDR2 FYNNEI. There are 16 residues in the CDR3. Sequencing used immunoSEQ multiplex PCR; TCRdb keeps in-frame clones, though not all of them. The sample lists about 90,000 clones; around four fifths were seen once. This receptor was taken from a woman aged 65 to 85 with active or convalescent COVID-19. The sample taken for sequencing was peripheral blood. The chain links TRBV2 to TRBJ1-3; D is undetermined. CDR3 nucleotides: TGTGCCAGCAGTAAGGGAGGGTCGAGCTCTGGAAACACCATATATTTT. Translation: CASSKGGSSSGNTIYF. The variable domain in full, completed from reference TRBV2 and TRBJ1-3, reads EPEVTQTPSHQVTQMGQEVILRCVPISNHLYFYWYRQILGQKVEFLVSFYNNEISEKSEIFDDQFSVERPDGSNFTLKIRSTKLEDSAMYFCASSKGGSSSGNTIYFGEGSWLTVV.